The 32 T cell receptor beta chains below were found in one sample sequenced in a study of T cells in Graves' hyperthyroidism and ophthalmopathy (dated by TCRdb to 2018 to 2020). Library method: multiplex PCR. Instrument used: Illumina HiSeq 2000. Amplification of TCR beta CDR3 regions was carried out from RNA transcripts. The first round of RT-PCR for the TCR CDR3 was performed with the HTBI primer set and the Qiagen OneStep RT-PCR kit. The public sequencing data were trimmed at Q25 with fastp and processed into clonotypes with MiXCR by TCRdb, which kept only in-frame beta chains. Identical CDR3 protein sequences are pooled into one entry, listed with their most common genes and DNA. For this sample the table gives approximately 510,000 distinct CDR3 sequences, of which under 25% were detected only once. Around a quarter of the sample is held by the ten biggest clonotypes. Sequencing was carried out using blood. Receptors were obtained from a man aged 18 to 30 with Graves' hyperthyroidism.

This clonotype was counted ten times or more. This chain links TRBV7-9 with TRBJ1-3; TRBD1 might be the D (5 bases). Germline CDR1 and CDR2: SEHNR and FQNEAQ (reference sequence). The CDR3 runs to 14 residues. Trimming removed 5 bases from V and 8 bases from J, with 16 bases in between. In DNA, the CDR3 is TGTGCCAGCAGCCCAAGTGAGCGGGGACACACCATATATTTT. Translated, it gives CASSPSERGHTIYF.

Ten or more counts support this clonotype. The chain recombines TRBV6-1 with TRBJ2-1; 13 bases line up with TRBD2. The V gene's germline CDR1 is MNHNS and CDR2 SASEGT. The ends lost 7 bases at V and 0 bases at J; junction bases unmatched: 9. The CDR3 consists of 18 residues. The CDR3 DNA is TGTGCCAGCATTGAGGGACTAGCGGGGAAGAGCTCCTACAATGAGCAGTTCTTC. This gives the protein CASIEGLAGKSSYNEQFF.

Many counts were recorded for this clonotype. V usage is TRBV11-2 and J usage is TRBJ1-2, with D possibly being TRBD1 (6 bases). Germline lookup yields CDR1 SGHAT and CDR2 FQNNGV. This CDR3 spans 15 amino acids. V was trimmed by 0 bases and J by 3 bases, leaving 11 bases between them. CDR3 residues: CASSLDSGGHYGYTF. CDR3 coding DNA: TGTGCCAGCAGCTTAGATTCGGGGGGCCACTATGGCTACACCTTC. Complete variable domain (other parts from reference TRBV11-2 and TRBJ1-2): EAGVAQSPRYKIIEKRQSVAFWCNPISGHATLYWYQQILGQGPKLLIQFQNNGVVDDSQLPKDRFSAERLKGVDSTLKIQPAKLEDSAVYLCASSLDSGGHYGYTFGSGTRLTVV.

The chain links TRBV19 to TRBJ2-7; 9 positions agree with TRBD1. V dropped 3 bases and J dropped 3; count of bases not matched to a gene: 3. Germline CDR1 is LNHDA and CDR2 is SQIVND (reference sequence). The CDR3 contains 14 residues. CDR3 amino acids: CASSIEDRGYEQYF. As DNA, the CDR3 is TGTGCCAGTAGTATTGAGGACAGGGGCTACGAGCAGTACTTC.

With respect to this clonotype: It may be a read error: a sequence one base away is much more abundant. The V and J genes are TRBV28 and TRBJ1-2, with 9 bases identical to TRBD1. Germline V lookup: CDR1 MDHEN, CDR2 SYDVKM. This CDR3 region has 14 residues. The CDR3 DNA follows: TGTGTCAGCAGTTTCAGGGGACAGGGTGGCGGCTACACCTTC. Residues: CVSSFRGQGGGYTF.

This clonotype came up a few times. The chain couples TRBV6-1 to TRBJ2-2; no definite D call. Trimming took off 5 bases at V and 0 bases at J, with 10 bases between the two ends. The CDR3 runs 15 residues. Germline values: CDR1 MNHNS, CDR2 SASEGT. CDR3 in DNA: TGTGCCAGCAGTCCAAGGAACGCGAACACCGGGGAGCTGTTTTTT. Translating it yields CASSPRNANTGELFF.

The sample holds many counts of this clonotype. The rearrangement joins TRBV6-1 to TRBJ1-5, with a possible D match to TRBD1 (5 bases). Germline V gene data show CDR1 as MNHNS and CDR2 as SASEGT. The CDR3 has 15 residues. V gave up 7 bases and J gave up 2 bases, with 15 bases separating them. The CDR3 DNA reads as TGTGCCAGCACCCGAATAGAGGGGCGCAATCAGCCCCAGCATTTT. Its translation is CASTRIEGRNQPQHF.

About this clonotype itself: A much larger clone lies a single base off, so this may be a read error. The V and J genes are TRBV2 and TRBJ1-2; 7 bases map to TRBD1. This CDR3 is 12 amino acids long. CDR1 SNHLY and CDR2 FYNNEI come from the germline V gene. J gave up 12 bases and V 9 bases, and 13 bases lay outside the gene matches. The CDR3 nucleotides are TGTGCCAGAAGCCCTGACAGGGCCGCAAACACCTTC. This sequence encodes CARSPDRAANTF.

This chain links TRBV20-1 with TRBJ2-7; 7 nucleotides match TRBD1. From germline, CDR1 is DFQATT and CDR2 SNEGSKA (reference sequence). The CDR3 length is 14 residues. The V segment lost 3 bases and the J segment 4 bases; nucleotides outside the gene matches: 9. The CDR3 here is CSARGDRSVYEQYF. CDR3 nucleotides: TGCAGTGCTAGGGGGGACAGAAGCGTTTACGAGCAGTACTTC.

This clonotype turned up a few times. The rearrangement links TRBV9 to TRBJ1-1; D unclear. CDR3 length: 14 residues. V gave up 4 bases and J gave up 1 base, with 11 bases separating them. The germline CDR1 and CDR2 sequences are SGDLS and YYNGEE. This CDR3 reads CASSQTGPNTEAFF. CDR3 bases: TGTGCCAGCAGCCAAACTGGGCCGAACACTGAAGCTTTCTTT.

This clonotype has only a few counts. V is TRBV6-1 and J is TRBJ2-3; TRBD2 aligns across 7 bases. The CDR3 sequence is 16 residues long. In germline, CDR1 is MNHNS, CDR2 SASEGT. Unmatched junction bases numbered 12, after V lost 6 bases and J lost 3 bases. The CDR3 region is CASSALGAGKTDTQYF. The CDR3, as DNA: TGTGCCAGCAGCGCTTTGGGAGCGGGGAAGACAGATACGCAGTATTTT.

V gene TRBV4-2 combines with J gene TRBJ2-2, with D unclear. Germline V CDR1 and CDR2: LGHNA, YNFKEQ. V lost 2 bases, J lost 2 bases, and 15 bases lay in between. This CDR3 has 17 amino acids. The CDR3 protein is CASSQPIGKPNTGELFF. As DNA, the CDR3 is TGTGCCAGCAGCCAACCGATCGGAAAACCTAACACCGGGGAGCTGTTTTTT.

The table lists this clonotype with many counts. V and J are TRBV2 and TRBJ2-7; D remains ambiguous. The V gene lost 8 bases and the J gene lost 4 bases, with 15 bases spanning the gap. Per the germline V gene, CDR1 is SNHLY and CDR2 is FYNNEI. This CDR3 comprises 13 residues. CDR3 coding DNA: TGTGCCAGCCTCCACCCGCAACGATACGAGCAGTACTTC. It translates to CASLHPQRYEQYF.

As concerns this clonotype: Given a much more abundant clone one base away, this may be a read error. The CDR3 DNA reads as TGTGCCAGCAGCTTCAATAGTTGGGGGGTAACTGAAGCTTTCTTT. This sequence encodes CASSFNSWGVTEAFF. The chain couples TRBV7-2 to TRBJ1-1; tentatively, D is TRBD1 (5 bases). Trimming removed 3 bases at V and 5 bases at J, with 16 bases between. The germline CDR1 and CDR2 sequences are SGHTA and FQGNSA. The CDR3 sequence is 15 residues long.

The V gene is TRBV5-1, the J gene TRBJ2-7; possibly TRBD1 for D (6 bases). Trimming removed 2 bases at V and 0 bases at J, with 15 bases between. There are 16 residues in the CDR3. The V gene's germline CDR1 is SGHRS and CDR2 YFSETQ. The CDR3 nucleotides read TGCGCCAGCAGCTTCTCCCGGGACACAAACTCCTACGAGCAGTACTTC. This sequence encodes CASSFSRDTNSYEQYF.

This clonotype was observed at least ten times. The chain joins TRBV2 to TRBJ2-2; unclear D gene. This CDR3 region has 14 residues. The ends were cut back, 7 bases at V and 3 bases at J, with 12 bases in the middle. CDR1 is SNHLY, CDR2 FYNNEI, per germline. Here the CDR3 DNA reads TGTGCCAGCACCCCGGTGTTGGACACCGGGGAGCTGTTTTTT. Translation gives CASTPVLDTGELFF.

This clonotype was detected many times. This chain uses TRBV10-1 with TRBJ1-3; D not certain. V lost 9 bases, J lost 0 bases, and 12 bases lay in between. Looked up from germline, CDR1 is WNHNN and CDR2 is SYGVQD (reference sequence). The CDR3 length is 14 residues. Written as DNA, the CDR3 is TGCGCCAGAGGTTGGGTGTCCTCTGGAAACACCATATATTTT. As protein: CARGWVSSGNTIYF.

In DNA, the CDR3 is TGTGCCAGCAGCGCTTCCCGCGGGGGCGGCCAAATCTACACCTTC. Translated, it gives CASSASRGGGQIYTF. V gene TRBV11-2 combines with J gene TRBJ1-2; TRBD1 might be the D (6 bases). Germline V gives CDR1 SGHAT, CDR2 FQNNGV. The CDR3 runs to 15 residues. Trimming cost V 5 bases and J 10 bases, with 23 bases left between them.

Concerning this clonotype itself: At one of its ends the junction is not consistent with the germline gene, which may arise from a read error. The rearrangement joins TRBV20-1 to TRBJ1-1; D uncertain. CDR3 size: 13 residues. Germline V gene lookup returns CDR1 DFQATT and CDR2 SNEGSKA (reference sequence). CDR3 amino acids: CSVRDREDTEAFF. In DNA form, the CDR3 reads TGCAGTGTTAGAGATAGGGAAGACACTGAAGCTTTCTTT.

The genes are TRBV4-1 and TRBJ2-7, with D possibly called TRBD1 or TRBD2 (6 bases each). The germline V and J ends were trimmed by 1 base and 0 bases, with 10 bases remaining between them. The length of the CDR3 is 15 residues. CDR1 MGHRA and CDR2 YSYEKL come from the germline V gene. CDR3 DNA: TGCGCCAGCAGCCAAGGGAGGGACACCTCCTACGAGCAGTACTTC. Protein product: CASSQGRDTSYEQYF.

In this sample, this clonotype turned up a few times. The chain uses TRBV25-1 and TRBJ1-6; 8 nucleotides match TRBD1. Germline CDR1 is MGHDK and CDR2 is SYGVNS. V lost 5 bases and J lost 6; bases outside the gene matches: 6. CDR3 length: 15 residues. The CDR3 here is CASSNWDRSNSPLHF. For the CDR3, the DNA is TGTGCCAGCAGTAATTGGGACAGGAGTAATTCACCCCTCCACTTT.

The sample holds many counts of this clonotype. The genes are TRBV19 and TRBJ1-5; 8 nucleotides agree with TRBD1. The length of the CDR3 is 16 residues. V was pared by 5 bases and J by 3 bases, with 9 bases of the junction left unmatched. Germline V gene lookup returns CDR1 LNHDA and CDR2 SQIVND (reference sequence). Here the CDR3 reads CASSGRTGRPNQPQHF. The CDR3 nucleotides are TGTGCCAGTAGTGGTCGGACAGGGCGACCCAATCAGCCCCAGCATTTT.

The chain has TRBV2 and TRBJ2-5, with D perhaps given as TRBD1 or TRBD2 (6 bases each). The germline V gene encodes CDR1 SNHLY and CDR2 FYNNEI. The CDR3 covers 14 residues. Trimming removed 4 bases at V and 5 bases at J, with 14 bases between. CDR3 loop: CASSGPGARETQYF. In DNA form, the CDR3 reads TGTGCCAGCAGTGGGCCGGGGGCCCGGGAGACCCAGTACTTC.

This clonotype was seen more than once but under ten times. The chain couples TRBV4-1 to TRBJ2-7, with D unresolved. Germline-derived CDR1 and CDR2 are MGHRA and YSYEKL. This CDR3 comprises 14 residues. Trimming removed 0 bases at V and 0 bases at J, with 6 bases between. In DNA form, the CDR3 reads TGCGCCAGCAGCCAAGAGACACTCTCCTACGAGCAGTACTTC. Translated: CASSQETLSYEQYF.

This clonotype occurred a few times. This sequence joins TRBV9 and TRBJ2-2; a weak D match, TRBD1 (7 bases). Germline V gene lookup returns CDR1 SGDLS and CDR2 YYNGEE. This CDR3 contains 17 residues. Trimming cost V 0 bases and J 4 bases, with 16 bases left between them. This CDR3 reads CASSVAGGPGGTGELFF. The CDR3 DNA reads TGTGCCAGCAGCGTAGCAGGGGGGCCAGGAGGCACCGGGGAGCTGTTTTTT.

This clonotype has at least ten counts. In DNA form, the CDR3 reads TGTGCCAGCAGTGGGATAGCGAGCCACGAGCAGTACTTC. Its protein product is CASSGIASHEQYF. The rearrangement joins TRBV2 to TRBJ2-7, with D possibly matching TRBD2 (5 bases). The V end was cut by 4 bases, the J end by 5 bases, with 12 bases between. CDR1 and CDR2 from the germline V gene are SNHLY and FYNNEI. The CDR3 length is 13 residues.

This clonotype occurred many times. CDR3 DNA sequence: TGCGCCAGCGGAATACAGGGTTTAGCTAACTATGGCTACACCTTC. Its translation is CASGIQGLANYGYTF. The rearrangement uses TRBV10-1 and TRBJ1-2; a weak D match, TRBD1 (6 bases). V dropped 8 bases and J dropped 0 bases, with 16 bases sitting between them. In germline, CDR1 is WNHNN, CDR2 SYGVQD (reference sequence). The CDR3 is made up of 15 amino acids.

This clonotype was seen at least ten times. The chain employs TRBV6-1 and TRBJ2-7; D possibly corresponds to TRBD1 (6 bases). V was clipped by 6 bases and J by 4 bases, with 22 bases between them. The CDR3 length is 16 residues. The germline V gene has CDR1 MNHNS and CDR2 SASEGT. The CDR3 DNA follows: TGTGCCAGCAGGACCCCTGGTCCGGGACACACTTACGAGCAGTACTTC. It is translated as CASRTPGPGHTYEQYF.

This clonotype was found many times. V and J are TRBV20-1 and TRBJ1-5; D may be TRBD1 (5 bases). Germline V CDR1 and CDR2: DFQATT, SNEGSKA (reference sequence). The V end was cut by 4 bases, the J end by 2 bases, with 9 bases between. The CDR3 covers 13 residues. CDR3 loop: CSAKGGGNQPQHF. The CDR3 DNA reads TGCAGTGCTAAGGGAGGGGGCAATCAGCCCCAGCATTTT.

Note on this clonotype: Germline is not matched at one junction end, which may reflect a read error. The CDR3 protein is CASSDSPSTTYEQYF. In DNA form, the CDR3 reads TGTGCCAGCAGTGACTCCCCTAGCACCACCTACGAGCAGTACTTC. This sequence joins TRBV6-2 or TRBV6-3 and TRBJ2-7, with D perhaps matching TRBD2 (5 bases). The CDR3 is made up of 15 amino acids. CDR1 and CDR2 (germline): MNHEY, SVGEGT.

The J gene is TRBJ1-3, the V gene TRBV28, with 7 bases fitting TRBD1. This CDR3 spans 19 amino acids. The germline V gene encodes CDR1 MDHEN and CDR2 SYDVKM. The V segment lost 3 bases and the J segment 1 base; nucleotides outside the gene matches: 15. This CDR3 is CASSFDREIRDQSGNTIYF. CDR3 nucleotide sequence: TGTGCCAGCAGTTTCGACAGGGAGATTCGGGACCAGTCTGGAAACACCATATATTTT.

This clonotype showed up many times. The chain uses TRBV30 and TRBJ2-7, with D possibly matching TRBD1 (5 bases). V lost 1 base and J lost 5, with 18 bases in between. From germline, CDR1 is GTSNPN and CDR2 SVGIG (reference sequence). CDR3 length equals 15 residues. The CDR3 sequence: CAWSGRKLIRDEQYF. CDR3 in DNA: TGTGCCTGGAGTGGGCGGAAGCTCATCAGGGACGAGCAGTACTTC. Supplemented by reference TRBV30 and TRBJ2-7, the full variable domain reads SQTIHQWPATLVQPVGSPLSLECTVEGTSNPNLYWYRQAAGRGLQLLFYSVGIGQISSEVPQNLSASRPQDRQFILSSKKLLLSDSGFYLCAWSGRKLIRDEQYFGPGTRLTVT.